The source of this T cell receptor beta chain is a study of cytomegalovirus exposure and HLA in healthy donors. Study-level results: Presence/absence analyses treated sequencing depth as roughly uniform across donors.

This clone was recorded only once. The antigen is unknown. PCR amplification relied on 60 Vbeta primers (plus 13 Jbeta primers). TCRdb's copy holds only in-frame clones and misses some; the assay was immunoSEQ multiplex PCR. Of 120,000 to 150,000 clones listed, about four fifths are singletons. Germline V gene data show CDR1 as SQVTM and CDR2 as ANQGSEA. There are 14 residues in the CDR3. Trimming at V came to 7 bases and at J to 5 bases, leaving 6 bases not matched to a gene. The V gene is TRBV29-1, the J gene TRBJ2-2; 11 bases agree with TRBD1. The origin of this receptor is a male donor in good health and CMV-seropositive. The sequenced material came from PBMCs. The CDR3 reads CSALGQGGTGELFF. The CDR3 DNA reads as TGCAGCGCCTTGGGACAGGGGGGTACCGGGGAGCTGTTTTTT.